What follows is one TCR beta chain and its context. The antigen this receptor binds is unknown. Within one base of it there is no much larger clone, and no base qualities were kept. The CDR3 regions of human TCRbeta chains were subjected to immunosequencing. Turning to the authors' computational methods: TCRs in the repertoires were matched against a reference library of SARS-CoV-2-specific TCRs that had been generated with the MIRA antigen-specificity platform. Breadth was defined as the fraction of unique TCRs that were SARS-CoV-2-associated, and depth was defined as the fraction of total T cells that were SARS-CoV-2-associated. Using the MIRA data, every spike-specific TCR was mapped to the spike region that the TCR reacted to and assigned to either a CD4 or a CD8 class. Log10-transformed breadth and depth values were compared by one-way ANOVA with Sidak's multiple comparisons tests. Imported from immuneACCESS, the table was reduced by TCRdb to in-frame sequences with V and J called. These copies leave out some clones; in studies compared against another copy, an unresolved V gene accounts for under half, and the cause of the remainder is not known. The V and J calls and the clone size are those of that table, but D and trimming were determined from the DNA. This sample holds just under 95,000 clones; approximately 91% were observed only once. The top ten clonotypes cover 22% of the sample.

The data belong to a study of T cell responses to AZD1222 COVID-19 vaccine (dated by TCRdb to the early 2020s). In terms of the full investigation: AZD1222 recipients with second doses at about 4 weeks or about 12 weeks were pooled, because spike-specific TCR depth and breadth did not differ between schedules. A total of 230 or so trial participants underwent TCR sequencing, of whom around 200 received two doses of AZD1222 and some 26 received two doses of the MenACWY control vaccine. Trial participants were enrolled by age into 18-55, 56-69 and 70-plus year subgroups, with roughly 150, 30 and 60 TCR-sequenced participants respectively. What the study reported, not specific to this receptor: Most participants were white British and females outnumbered males, and the authors suggested that clonal diversity may have been underestimated. The 56-69-year group was small, and its depth increase did not reach significance, likely because of low power. Spike-specific TCR breadth and depth rose significantly after two AZD1222 doses compared with day 0 and with MenACWY recipients. CD4 TCRs associated with the vaccine covered the entire spike protein, and the dominant responses were in regions 160-218 and 743-854. Because no day 14 peak-response samples were available, repertoires were characterized only after the peak T cell response. Epitopes outside the regions mutated in the B.1.351 and B.1.1.7 variants were reportedly recognized by nearly half of the unique spike-specific TCRs. Conclusions about previously exposed vaccinees are limited because only 6 or 7 AZD1222 recipients were SARS-CoV-2 seropositive at baseline.

The time point label here, explained by the study, means: baseline before first vaccination. The vaccinee samples were drawn from two UK trials, COV001 and COV002, one of which was a single-blind randomized controlled phase 2/3 trial testing AZD1222 (ChAdOx1 nCoV-19) in healthy adults. For TCRbeta chain sequencing, PBMC samples from trial participants were taken at day 0 and at day 28 after the second dose. V sheds 2 bases and J sheds 4 bases, leaving 10 bases between their ends. As encoded in the germline V gene, CDR1 is KGHSH while CDR2 is LQKENI. The CDR3 contains 14 residues, cysteine and phenylalanine counted. The retained sequence is limited to the CDR3, 42 bases, with the frame set at the first base.

The sequence derives from an adult in good health. The sequence is built from TRBV18 and TRBJ2-3, with the D gene not confidently named. The input for sequencing was peripheral blood, taken on day 0 of AZD1222 vaccination. CDR3 region: CASSPSGTADTQYF. The DNA sequence is TGTGCCAGCTCACCATCCGGTACAGCAGATACGCAGTATTTT.